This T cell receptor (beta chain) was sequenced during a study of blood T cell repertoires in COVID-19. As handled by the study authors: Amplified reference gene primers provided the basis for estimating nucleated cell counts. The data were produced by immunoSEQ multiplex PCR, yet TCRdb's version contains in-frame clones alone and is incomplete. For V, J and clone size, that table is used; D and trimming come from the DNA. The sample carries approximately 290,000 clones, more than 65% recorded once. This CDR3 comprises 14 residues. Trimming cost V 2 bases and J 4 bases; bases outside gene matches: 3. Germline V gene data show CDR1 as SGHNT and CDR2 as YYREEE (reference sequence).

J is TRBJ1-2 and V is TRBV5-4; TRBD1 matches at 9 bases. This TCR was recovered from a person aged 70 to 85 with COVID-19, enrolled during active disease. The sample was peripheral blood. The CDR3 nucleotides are TGTGCCAGCAGCTTAGGGGACAGGGTCTATGGCTACACCTTC. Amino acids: CASSLGDRVYGYTF.